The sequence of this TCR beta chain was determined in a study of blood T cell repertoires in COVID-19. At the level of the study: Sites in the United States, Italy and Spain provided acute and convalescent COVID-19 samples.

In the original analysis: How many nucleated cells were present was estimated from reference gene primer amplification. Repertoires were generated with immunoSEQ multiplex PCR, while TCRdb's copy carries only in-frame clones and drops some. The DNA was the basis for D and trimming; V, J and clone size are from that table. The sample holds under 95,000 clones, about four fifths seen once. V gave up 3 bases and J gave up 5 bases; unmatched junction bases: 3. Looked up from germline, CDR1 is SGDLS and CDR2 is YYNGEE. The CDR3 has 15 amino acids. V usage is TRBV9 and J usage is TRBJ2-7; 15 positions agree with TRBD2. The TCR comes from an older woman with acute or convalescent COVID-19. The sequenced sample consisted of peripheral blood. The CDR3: CASSGGLAGGNEQYF. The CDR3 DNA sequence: TGTGCCAGCAGCGGCGGACTAGCGGGGGGGAACGAGCAGTACTTC.